The 27 T cell receptor beta chains below come from one sample, sequenced in a study of blood T cell repertoires in COVID-19. Only in-frame clones appear in the TCRdb table, and some are missing; sequencing was by immunoSEQ multiplex PCR. The data contain tens of thousands of clones, more than 85% of them singletons. What was sequenced was peripheral blood. The receptors were sampled from a human donor in a cohort sampled during active COVID-19.

The chain employs TRBV5-6 and TRBJ1-1, with D tentatively TRBD1 (5 bases). V lost 6 bases, J lost 4 bases, and 22 bases lay in between. The CDR3 sequence is 16 residues long. Germline CDR1 reads SGHDT; CDR2 reads YYEEEE. The CDR3, as DNA: TGTGCCAGCACCTTTGTCGGCCCTTCGGGGGGCACTGAAGCTTTCTTT. As protein: CASTFVGPSGGTEAFF. Based on the CDR3 plus reference TRBV5-6 and TRBJ1-1, the full variable domain is DAGVTQSPTHLIKTRGQQVTLRCSPKSGHDTVSWYQQALGQGPQFIFQYYEEEERQRGNFPDRFSGHQFPNYSSELNVNALLLGDSALYLCASTFVGPSGGTEAFFGQGTRLTVV.

CDR3 residues: CASSLTRISSYNSPLHF. The CDR3 nucleotides are TGTGCCAGCAGTTTAACCAGGATTAGCTCCTATAATTCACCCCTCCACTTT. The chain couples TRBV27 to TRBJ1-6; D unresolved. The CDR3 sequence is 17 residues long. V was pared by 2 bases and J by 0 bases, with 11 bases between. Germline CDR1 and CDR2: MNHEY and SMNVEV (reference sequence).

V usage is TRBV19 and J usage is TRBJ1-2; D might be TRBD1 (5 bases). The CDR3 covers 13 residues. V dropped 7 bases and J dropped 6 bases, with 15 bases sitting between them. Germline CDR1 LNHDA, CDR2 SQIVND (reference sequence). Here the CDR3 reads CASTNRAGNGYTF. CDR3 DNA sequence: TGTGCCAGTACCAATAGGGCAGGGAATGGCTACACCTTC.

The chain combines TRBV7-2 with TRBJ2-7, with 8 bases that match TRBD1. V gave up 4 bases and J gave up 4 bases; unmatched junction bases: 3. Germline-derived CDR1 and CDR2 are SGHTA and FQGNSA. This CDR3 has 13 amino acids. CDR3 DNA sequence: TGTGCCAGCAGCTGGACAGGGATGTACGAGCAGTACGTC. Translating it yields CASSWTGMYEQYV.

The table lists this clone with a count of one. The chain couples TRBV19 to TRBJ2-7; TRBD1 is a possible D gene (6 bases). V lost 4 bases and J lost 3, with 16 bases in between. Looked up from germline, CDR1 is LNHDA and CDR2 is SQIVND (reference sequence). The CDR3 covers 15 residues. In DNA, the CDR3 is TGTGCCAGTAGTAGTAGACCAGGGGAACACTACGAGCAGTACTTC. Its translation is CASSSRPGEHYEQYF. Based on the CDR3 plus reference TRBV19 and TRBJ2-7, the full variable domain is DGGITQSPKYLFRKEGQNVTLSCEQNLNHDAMYWYRQDPGQGLRLIYYSQIVNDFQKGDIAEGYSVSREKKESFPLTVTSAQKNPTAFYLCASSSRPGEHYEQYFGPGTRLTVT.

V usage is TRBV11-2 and J usage is TRBJ2-1; D is perhaps TRBD2 (6 bases). CDR3 length equals 16 residues. With 1 base removed from V and 2 bases from J, the gap between germline ends came to 12 bases. The V gene's germline CDR1 is SGHAT and CDR2 FQNNGV. Here the CDR3 DNA reads TGTGCCAGCAGCTTAGTTCGGGGGTCAGCCTACAATGAGCAGTTCTTC. Its translation: CASSLVRGSAYNEQFF.

This chain connects TRBV5-6 to TRBJ1-1; 7 bases are shared with TRBD1. CDR3 length: 13 residues. The germline V gene encodes CDR1 SGHDT and CDR2 YYEEEE. Trimming took 8 bases from V and 1 from J; bases not matched to a gene: 5. The CDR3 region has the DNA TGTGCCAGTAGGGGGCGATGGAACACTGAAGCTTTCTTT. Translating gives CASRGRWNTEAFF.

CDR3 nucleotide sequence: TGTGCCACCAGCAGTTTTCGCCTAGGAGCTTTCTTT. This sequence encodes CATSSFRLGAFF. V usage is TRBV15 and J usage is TRBJ1-1, with D unresolved. CDR3 length equals 12 residues. Trimming removed 3 bases from V and 10 bases from J, with 12 bases in between. The germline V gene has CDR1 LNHNV and CDR2 YYDKDF (reference sequence).

CDR3 amino acids: CASTSVAIRQSYEQYV. The CDR3 nucleotides read TGTGCCAGCACCTCGGTGGCAATCAGGCAATCCTACGAGCAGTACGTC. The V call is TRBV14, the J call TRBJ2-7; D gene uncertain. The V gene's germline CDR1 is SGHDN and CDR2 FVKESK. The CDR3 extends over 16 amino acids. Deletions cut 7 bases from V and 1 base from J, with 20 bases between.

J is TRBJ2-1 and V is TRBV30; 10 bases align to TRBD1. CDR1 GTSNPN and CDR2 SVGIG come from the germline V gene (reference sequence). The trim removed 0 bases at V and 8 bases at J, leaving 7 bases unmatched. There are 15 residues in the CDR3. CDR3 bases: TGTGCCTGGAGTGTAGGGACAGGGGAGTGGGATGAGCAGTTCTTC. Translated, it gives CAWSVGTGEWDEQFF.

The chain links TRBV9 to TRBJ2-2; D possibly corresponds to TRBD2 (7 bases). Germline CDR1 SGDLS, CDR2 YYNGEE. V gave up 10 bases and J gave up 4 bases, with 20 bases separating them. The CDR3 is 15 amino acids. This CDR3 reads CARRGGGGITGELFF. The CDR3 DNA is TGTGCCCGTCGCGGGGGCGGGGGTATCACCGGGGAGCTGTTTTTT.

The chain is built from TRBV7-3 and TRBJ2-2; 8 nucleotides agree with TRBD2. J was trimmed by 8 bases and V by 6 bases; bases with no gene match: 8. Germline V gene lookup returns CDR1 SGHTA and CDR2 FQGTGA. This CDR3 has 14 amino acids. CDR3 DNA: TGTGCCAGCAGTGTTAGCGGGGCCCAGGGGGAGCTGTTTTTT. This sequence encodes CASSVSGAQGELFF.

The V call is TRBV18, the J call TRBJ2-2; the match to TRBD1 covers 12 bases. V shed 1 base and J 3 bases; nucleotides not matched to a gene: 6. CDR3 length equals 18 residues. The germline V gene encodes CDR1 KGHSH and CDR2 LQKENI. CDR3 protein: CASSPQGQGAYDTGELFF. In nucleotides, the CDR3 is TGTGCCAGCTCACCACAGGGACAGGGGGCGTATGACACCGGGGAGCTGTTTTTT. Based on the CDR3 plus reference TRBV18 and TRBJ2-2, the full variable domain is NAGVMQNPRHLVRRRGQEARLRCSPMKGHSHVYWYRQLPEEGLKFMVYLQKENIIDESGMPKERFSAEFPKEGPSILRIQQVVRGDSAAYFCASSPQGQGAYDTGELFFGEGSRLTVL.

This rearrangement joins TRBV27 to TRBJ1-2, with 7 bases lining up with TRBD1. The CDR3 totals 17 residues. Germline trimming cut 4 bases from V and 0 bases from J; bases unmatched to any gene: 11. CDR1 and CDR2 from the germline V gene are MNHEY and SMNVEV (reference sequence). The CDR3: CASSSRQGGLANYGYTF. The CDR3 DNA follows: TGTGCCAGCAGTTCAAGACAGGGTGGGTTAGCTAACTATGGCTACACCTTC.

The V and J genes are TRBV5-1 and TRBJ1-4, with TRBD1 matching over 9 bases. The V gene's germline CDR1 is SGHRS and CDR2 YFSETQ. The CDR3 contains 15 residues. V trimming: 6 bases; J trimming: 5 bases; junction bases outside the gene matches: 8. CDR3 region: CASKPNGQGNEKLFF. Written as DNA, the CDR3 is TGCGCCAGCAAACCTAATGGACAGGGGAATGAAAAACTGTTTTTT.

Here the CDR3 DNA reads TGCGCCAGCAGCCCGGGACAGGGGAATAGGTGGGGAGCTTTCTTT. Protein product: CASSPGQGNRWGAFF. The J gene is TRBJ1-1, the V gene TRBV5-1; 10 bases align to TRBD1. Germline V gene sequence: CDR1 SGHRS, CDR2 YFSETQ. CDR3 length: 15 residues. Losses at the gene ends were 4 bases for V and 10 bases for J; bases not matched to a gene: 13.

The table lists this clone with a count of one. The rearrangement links TRBV23-1 to TRBJ1-1; 8 bases are a match to TRBD1. TRBV23-1 falls under the ORF class, with uncertain function. This CDR3 has 17 amino acids. Losses at the gene ends were 0 bases for V and 0 bases for J; bases not matched to a gene: 6. The CDR3 loop is CASSQSYRTGMNTEAFF. The CDR3 DNA sequence: TGCGCCAGCAGTCAATCCTACCGGACAGGGATGAACACTGAAGCTTTCTTT.

The V gene is TRBV30, the J gene TRBJ2-2; D call uncertain. This CDR3 region has 14 residues. The germline V and J ends were trimmed by 2 bases and 5 bases, with 12 bases remaining between them. CDR1 is GTSNPN and CDR2 is SVGIG in the germline V gene (reference sequence). Written as DNA, the CDR3 is TGTGCCTGGAGTATTCGGTTTGGTACCGGGGAGCTGTTTTTT. The encoded protein is CAWSIRFGTGELFF.

V gene TRBV19 combines with J gene TRBJ1-1, with 9 bases identical to TRBD1. This CDR3 comprises 17 residues. V lost 1 base, J lost 6 bases, and 12 bases stayed unmatched. CDR1 LNHDA and CDR2 SQIVND come from the germline V gene (reference sequence). The CDR3 DNA is TGTGCCAGTAGTATAGCGTGGGACAGGGTCGCAATCGCTGAAGCTTTCTTT. It is translated as CASSIAWDRVAIAEAFF.

The rearrangement uses TRBV6-5 and TRBJ1-1, with D hard to call. Trimming shortened V by 7 bases and J by 7 bases, and 19 bases separated the two germline ends. The CDR3 has 14 amino acids. Looked up from germline, CDR1 is MNHEY and CDR2 is SVGAGI. The CDR3, as DNA: TGTGCCAGCATTTTTGACGTCCCCCGGAGTGAAGCTTTCTTT. Residues: CASIFDVPRSEAFF.

The chain couples TRBV25-1 to TRBJ2-1; TRBD2 matches at 9 bases. Germline-derived CDR1 and CDR2 are MGHDK and SYGVNS. Trimming cost V 4 bases and J 9 bases; bases outside gene matches: 10. This CDR3 has 15 residues. Written as DNA, the CDR3 is TGTGCCAGCAGTGTTGGTGGCGGGAGGGCCCTTGAGCAGTTCTTC. Its translation is CASSVGGGRALEQFF. Full variable domain (rest looked up from reference TRBV25-1 and TRBJ2-1): EADIYQTPRYLVIGTGKKITLECSQTMGHDKMYWYQQDPGMELHLIHYSYGVNSTEKGDLSSESTVSRIRTEHFPLTLESARPSHTSQYLCASSVGGGRALEQFFGPGTRLTVL.

The chain employs TRBV18 and TRBJ1-1; D gene unclear. The germline V and J ends were trimmed by 5 bases and 1 base, with 5 bases remaining between them. The germline CDR1 and CDR2 sequences are KGHSH and LQKENI. The CDR3 has 12 amino acids. Here the CDR3 DNA reads TGTGCCAGCTCATCAGAGAACACTGAAGCTTTCTTT. This encodes CASSSENTEAFF.

The chain links TRBV28 to TRBJ1-2; 7 nucleotides align to TRBD1. Germline values: CDR1 MDHEN, CDR2 SYDVKM. The V and J ends lost 5 bases and 4 bases, in that order; junction bases with no gene match: 4. The CDR3 is made up of 13 amino acids. The CDR3 DNA sequence: TGTGCCAGCAGTCGCAGGGGGTCCTATGGCTACACCTTC. Residues: CASSRRGSYGYTF.

V usage is TRBV5-4 and J usage is TRBJ1-1, with 10 bases identical to TRBD1. Germline CDR1 SGHNT, CDR2 YYREEE (reference sequence). J was trimmed by 5 bases and V by 3 bases; bases with no gene match: 7. The length of the CDR3 is 15 residues. The chain's CDR3 is CASSSKRTGGTEAFF. CDR3 DNA: TGTGCCAGCAGCTCCAAACGGACAGGGGGGACTGAAGCTTTCTTT.

The chain employs TRBV27 and TRBJ1-3; 10 nucleotides agree with TRBD1. With 5 bases clipped from V and 4 bases from J, the junction kept 5 bases outside the gene matches. CDR3 length equals 15 residues. The germline CDR1 and CDR2 sequences are MNHEY and SMNVEV (reference sequence). This CDR3 is CASSRQGAGGNTIYF. In nucleotides, the CDR3 is TGTGCCAGCAGTCGACAGGGGGCGGGAGGAAACACCATATATTTT.

The gene calls are TRBV6-6 and TRBJ2-2, with TRBD2 as a possible D gene (6 bases). The CDR3 spans 15 residues. Between the trimmed V and J ends, which lost 3 bases and 4 bases, there was a span of 12 bases. Germline assignment: CDR1 MNHNY and CDR2 SVGAGI (reference sequence). This chain's CDR3 is CASSYLTSRTGELFF. The CDR3 nucleotides read TGTGCCAGCAGTTATCTAACTAGCCGCACCGGGGAGCTGTTTTTT.

This chain's CDR3 is CASSSIRGERGTEAFF. CDR3 DNA sequence: TGTGCCAGCAGCTCTATCAGGGGGGAAAGGGGCACTGAAGCTTTCTTT. The chain is built from TRBV5-5 and TRBJ1-1, with 7 bases identical to TRBD1. The trim removed 3 bases at V and 4 bases at J, leaving 12 bases unmatched. The germline gives CDR1 SGHKS, CDR2 YYEKEE (reference sequence). CDR3 length: 16 residues.